This passage covers 19 T cell receptor beta chains from one sample sequenced in a study of shared clonotypes between healthy human individuals. The table came from immunoSEQ multiplex PCR; TCRdb's copy has only in-frame clones and leaves some out. The sample holds about 1 million clones, about 70% seen once. Sequenced input: memory CD4+ T cells sorted from blood. Subset defined: CD45RA-negative fraction. These receptors originate from a man younger than 35 in good health.

The CDR3 protein is CASSLTTGELFF. The CDR3 DNA is TGTGCCAGCAGTTTAACTACCGGGGAGCTGTTTTTT. V gene TRBV28 combines with J gene TRBJ2-2; D unresolved. The germline gives CDR1 MDHEN, CDR2 SYDVKM. Trimming shortened V by 2 bases and J by 5 bases, and 3 bases separated the two germline ends. The CDR3 loop spans 12 amino acids.

V usage is TRBV7-2 and J usage is TRBJ1-2; D unresolved. This CDR3 has 13 amino acids. Germline CDR1 SGHTA, CDR2 FQGNSA. V shed 2 bases and J shed 3 bases, with 7 bases lying between them. In nucleotides, the CDR3 is TGTGCCAGCAGCTTAAGTCGGTACTATGGCTACACCTTC. This gives the protein CASSLSRYYGYTF. Together with reference TRBV7-2 and TRBJ1-2, the CDR3 gives the full variable domain: GAGVSQSPSNKVTEKGKDVELRCDPISGHTALYWYRQSLGQGLEFLIYFQGNSAPDKSGLPSDRFSAERTGGSVSTLTIQRTQQEDSAVYLCASSLSRYYGYTFGSGTRLTVV.

The rearrangement joins TRBV4-3 to TRBJ2-3, with unresolved D. This CDR3 is built from 15 residues. Germline V gene data show CDR1 as LGHNA and CDR2 as YSLEER. V lost 3 bases and J lost 7, with 17 bases in between. The CDR3 DNA reads TGCGCCAGCAGCCAGGCAATTAACCTAGGGCATACGCAGTATTTT. The encoded protein is CASSQAINLGHTQYF.

The rearrangement joins TRBV2 to TRBJ1-4, with 7 bases lining up with TRBD1. Germline assignment: CDR1 SNHLY and CDR2 FYNNEI. V gave up 6 bases and J gave up 2 bases; unmatched junction bases: 6. This CDR3 contains 15 residues. CDR3 residues: CASSKEGATNEKLFF. CDR3 coding DNA: TGTGCCAGCAGCAAGGAGGGGGCCACTAATGAAAAACTGTTTTTT.

The chain joins TRBV5-6 to TRBJ2-7; 8 nucleotides align to TRBD1. The CDR3 extends over 13 amino acids. Trimming took 4 bases from V and 6 from J; bases not matched to a gene: 6. The V gene's germline CDR1 is SGHDT and CDR2 YYEEEE. CDR3 sequence: CASSRTGSAEQYF. Written as DNA, the CDR3 is TGTGCCAGCAGCAGGACAGGGTCCGCCGAGCAGTACTTC.

The J gene is TRBJ2-7, the V gene TRBV14; D possibly corresponds to TRBD2 (6 bases). CDR3 length: 14 residues. V gave up 6 bases and J gave up 3 bases, with 15 bases separating them. Germline V gene sequence: CDR1 SGHDN, CDR2 FVKESK. For the CDR3, the DNA is TGTGCCAGCAGTCAACTCGGGGGAGACTACGAGCAGTACTTC. It codes for CASSQLGGDYEQYF.

V usage is TRBV10-3 and J usage is TRBJ2-5; D may be TRBD1 (6 bases). The CDR3 loop spans 13 amino acids. Germline CDR1 is ENHRY and CDR2 is SYGVKD. V shed 4 bases and J shed 3 bases, with 9 bases lying between them. The CDR3 reads CAISGTAKETQYF. CDR3 sequence (DNA): TGTGCCATCAGTGGGACAGCTAAAGAGACCCAGTACTTC.

The chain joins TRBV5-6 to TRBJ1-5; D remains ambiguous. The V end lost 4 bases, the J end lost 9 bases, and 17 bases lay between the germline ends. CDR3 length: 14 amino acids. Germline V lookup: CDR1 SGHDT, CDR2 YYEEEE. Here the CDR3 DNA reads TGTGCCAGCAGCCGACGGACGGGCGTAGGGCCCCAGCATTTT. It encodes CASSRRTGVGPQHF. Full variable domain (missing parts from reference TRBV5-6 and TRBJ1-5): DAGVTQSPTHLIKTRGQQVTLRCSPKSGHDTVSWYQQALGQGPQFIFQYYEEEERQRGNFPDRFSGHQFPNYSSELNVNALLLGDSALYLCASSRRTGVGPQHFGDGTRLSIL.

In DNA, the CDR3 is TGTGCCAGCACCAAAACGAAGGGGCCCCAGGATACGCAGTATTTT. This sequence encodes CASTKTKGPQDTQYF. The V and J genes are TRBV7-2 and TRBJ2-3; D might be TRBD1 (5 bases). Germline-derived CDR1 and CDR2 are SGHTA and FQGNSA. The CDR3 runs to 15 residues. Trimming removed 7 bases at V and 6 bases at J, with 20 bases between. The complete variable domain, with remaining parts taken from reference TRBV7-2 and TRBJ2-3, reads GAGVSQSPSNKVTEKGKDVELRCDPISGHTALYWYRQSLGQGLEFLIYFQGNSAPDKSGLPSDRFSAERTGGSVSTLTIQRTQQEDSAVYLCASTKTKGPQDTQYFGPGTRLTVL.

The V gene is TRBV5-8, the J gene TRBJ2-2; a weak D match, TRBD1 (5 bases). Between the trimmed V and J ends, which lost 1 base and 3 bases, there was a span of 13 bases. The length of the CDR3 is 16 residues. Germline V CDR1 and CDR2: SGHTS, YDEGEE. The CDR3: CASSLYQGRDTGELFF. The CDR3 region has the DNA TGTGCCAGCAGCTTGTACCAGGGAAGGGACACCGGGGAGCTGTTTTTT.

This rearrangement joins TRBV7-8 to TRBJ2-7; 10 bases fit TRBD2. V gave up 5 bases and J gave up 0 bases; unmatched junction bases: 10. Germline V CDR1 and CDR2: SGHVS, FQNEAQ. This CDR3 has 17 amino acids. Here the CDR3 DNA reads TGTGCCAGCAGCACCTCGGGTGGACTAGCGGCCTCCTACGAGCAGTACTTC. Amino acid sequence: CASSTSGGLAASYEQYF.

This chain joins TRBV6-5 and TRBJ1-1, with D possibly matching TRBD1 (5 bases). CDR3 length: 14 amino acids. Trimming cost V 9 bases and J 4 bases, with 18 bases left between them. CDR1 is MNHEY and CDR2 is SVGAGI in the germline V gene. This chain's CDR3 is CASRITAGGTEAFF. CDR3 nucleotides: TGTGCCAGTAGAATCACGGCGGGGGGCACTGAAGCTTTCTTT.

This clone came up a few times. The chain has TRBV5-1 and TRBJ1-4; TRBD1 matches 8 bases. The V gene end was trimmed by 4 bases and the J gene end by 3 bases; junction bases not matched to a gene: 8. The CDR3 runs to 16 residues. From germline, CDR1 is SGHRS and CDR2 YFSETQ. CDR3 in amino acids: CASSTEQGGANEKLFF. Written as DNA, the CDR3 is TGCGCCAGCAGCACCGAACAGGGGGGTGCTAATGAAAAACTGTTTTTT.

Here the CDR3 DNA reads TGTGCCAGCTCACCCCCGAACAGGGGGGTGGACGAGCAGTACTTC. Translating gives CASSPPNRGVDEQYF. The chain uses TRBV18 and TRBJ2-7, with 8 bases fitting TRBD1. Germline V gene data show CDR1 as KGHSH and CDR2 as LQKENI. With 3 bases clipped from V and 5 bases from J, the junction kept 9 bases outside the gene matches. The length of the CDR3 is 15 residues.

This clone has just a few counts. The CDR3 nucleotides are TGTGCCAGCAGTGAAAACAGGGGGCAGGGAAACATTCAGTACTTC. Translation: CASSENRGQGNIQYF. The chain uses TRBV25-1 and TRBJ2-4; 9 bases map to TRBD1. Germline CDR1 MGHDK, CDR2 SYGVNS. V lost 2 bases to trimming and J lost 6 bases; unmatched junction nucleotides: 5. There are 15 residues in the CDR3.

V and J are TRBV28 and TRBJ1-1; 7 nucleotides match TRBD1. Germline CDR1 MDHEN, CDR2 SYDVKM. V gave up 2 bases and J gave up 10 bases; unmatched junction bases: 7. The CDR3 runs to 13 residues. DNA of the CDR3: TGTGCCAGCAGTTTAGACAGGGCCCAGTCAGCTTTCTTT. Amino acid sequence: CASSLDRAQSAFF.

The chain uses TRBV6-1 and TRBJ2-7, with D possibly matching TRBD2 (6 bases). Trimming took 3 bases from V and 3 from J, leaving 15 bases between them. Germline CDR1 reads MNHNS; CDR2 reads SASEGT. The CDR3 runs to 15 residues. The CDR3 loop reads CASSEGGVLYYEQYF. In DNA, the CDR3 is TGTGCCAGCAGTGAGGGCGGGGTCCTATACTACGAGCAGTACTTC.

About this clone: In the same sample, other DNA sequences code for this CDR3. The V and J genes are TRBV29-1 and TRBJ1-1, with 8 bases fitting TRBD1. Germline V gene sequence: CDR1 SQVTM, CDR2 ANQGSEA. This CDR3 is built from 11 residues. Trimming removed 4 bases from V and 7 bases from J; junction bases left unmatched: 2. The CDR3 loop is CSVGGQGEAFF. CDR3 in DNA: TGCAGCGTTGGAGGACAGGGTGAAGCTTTCTTT.

The genes are TRBV11-3 and TRBJ2-2; 13 positions agree with TRBD2. Germline CDR1 and CDR2: SGHNT and YENEEA. The junction had 2 bases not matched to a gene; V was cut back by 5 bases and J by 5 bases. The CDR3 loop spans 15 amino acids. The CDR3 DNA is TGTGCCAGCAGCCCGACTAGCGGGAGGACCGGGGAGCTGTTTTTT. The encoded protein is CASSPTSGRTGELFF.